The clone carrying this T cell receptor (beta chain) was seen repeatedly, ten times or more. The CDR3 is 18 residues long. Looked up from germline, CDR1 is LGHNA and CDR2 is YSLEER. The V and J ends lost 4 bases and 3 bases, in that order; junction bases with no gene match: 6. One entry per CDR3 protein results from TCRdb running MiXCR on the RT-PCR reads. Among about 700,000 distinct CDR3 sequences listed, 14% were seen once. The J gene is TRBJ2-1, the V gene TRBV4-3; 16 bases are shared with TRBD2. Sequencing was performed on memory CD4+ T cells from blood. This receptor was identified in a female donor in good health, serving as a healthy control. Written as DNA, the CDR3 is TGCGCCAGCAGCCCAGGGACTAGCGGGAGGGAGAACTACAATGAGCAGTTCTTC. Protein: CASSPGTSGRENYNEQFF.